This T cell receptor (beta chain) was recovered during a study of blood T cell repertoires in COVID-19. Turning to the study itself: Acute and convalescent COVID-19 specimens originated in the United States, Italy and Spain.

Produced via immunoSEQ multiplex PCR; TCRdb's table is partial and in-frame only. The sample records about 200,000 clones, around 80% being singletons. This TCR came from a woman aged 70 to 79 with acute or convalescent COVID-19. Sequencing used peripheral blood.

CDR3 bases: TGTGCCAGCTCACCGAGAATAGCGGGAGGCTCCTACGAGCAGTACTTC. Its protein is CASSPRIAGGSYEQYF. The chain employs TRBV18 and TRBJ2-7; the match to TRBD2 covers 10 bases. The CDR3 runs 16 residues. Germline V gene sequence: CDR1 KGHSH, CDR2 LQKENI. J lost 0 bases, V lost 3 bases, and 5 bases had no gene match. Using reference TRBV18 and TRBJ2-7 for the parts outside the CDR3, the full variable domain is NAGVMQNPRHLVRRRGQEARLRCSPMKGHSHVYWYRQLPEEGLKFMVYLQKENIIDESGMPKERFSAEFPKEGPSILRIQQVVRGDSAAYFCASSPRIAGGSYEQYFGPGTRLTVT.